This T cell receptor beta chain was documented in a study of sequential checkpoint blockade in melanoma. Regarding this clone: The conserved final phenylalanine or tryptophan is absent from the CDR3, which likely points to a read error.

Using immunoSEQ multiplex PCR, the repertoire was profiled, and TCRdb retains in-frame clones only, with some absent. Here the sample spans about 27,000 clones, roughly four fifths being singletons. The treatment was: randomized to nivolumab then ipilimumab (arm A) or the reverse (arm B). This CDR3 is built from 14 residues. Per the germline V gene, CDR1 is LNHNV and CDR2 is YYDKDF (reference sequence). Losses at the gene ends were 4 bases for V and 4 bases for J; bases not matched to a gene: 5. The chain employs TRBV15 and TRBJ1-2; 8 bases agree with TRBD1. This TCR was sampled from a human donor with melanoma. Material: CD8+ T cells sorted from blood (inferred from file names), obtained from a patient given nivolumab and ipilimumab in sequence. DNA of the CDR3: TGTGCCACCAGCACCGAGACAGGGGTCTATGGCTACACCATC. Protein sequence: CATSTETGVYGYTI.